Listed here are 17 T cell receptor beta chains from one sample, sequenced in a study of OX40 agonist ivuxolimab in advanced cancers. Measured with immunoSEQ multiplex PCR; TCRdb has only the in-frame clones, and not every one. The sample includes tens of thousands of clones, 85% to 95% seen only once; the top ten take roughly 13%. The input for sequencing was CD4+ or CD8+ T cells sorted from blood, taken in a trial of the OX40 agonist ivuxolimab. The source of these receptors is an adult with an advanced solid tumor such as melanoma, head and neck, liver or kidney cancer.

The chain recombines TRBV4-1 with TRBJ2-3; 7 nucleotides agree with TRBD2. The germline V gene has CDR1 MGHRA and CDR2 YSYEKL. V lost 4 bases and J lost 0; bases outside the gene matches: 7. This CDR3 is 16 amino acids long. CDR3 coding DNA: TGCGCCAGCAGCCTGGTGCGGGGGTCCAGCACAGATACGCAGTATTTT. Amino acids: CASSLVRGSSTDTQYF.

CDR3 nucleotides: TGTGCCAGCAGTTACGCCAGGAACACCGGGGAGCTGTTTTTT. Protein: CASSYARNTGELFF. The chain recombines TRBV6-6 with TRBJ2-2; D ambiguous. The CDR3 spans 14 residues. Trimming removed 2 bases from V and 1 base from J, with 5 bases in between. The germline CDR1 and CDR2 sequences are MNHNY and SVGAGI (reference sequence).

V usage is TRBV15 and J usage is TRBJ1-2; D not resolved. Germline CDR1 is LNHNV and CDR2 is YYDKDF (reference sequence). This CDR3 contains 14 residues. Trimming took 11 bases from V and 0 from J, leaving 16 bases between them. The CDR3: CAVGAGSANYGYTF. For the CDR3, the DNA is TGTGCCGTGGGAGCAGGCTCCGCTAACTATGGCTACACCTTC.

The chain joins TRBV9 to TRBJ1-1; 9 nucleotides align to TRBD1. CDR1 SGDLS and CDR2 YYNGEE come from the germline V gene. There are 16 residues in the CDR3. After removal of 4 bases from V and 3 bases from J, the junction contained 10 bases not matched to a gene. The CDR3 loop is CASSPRPGTGYTEAFF. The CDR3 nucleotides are TGTGCCAGCAGCCCCCGTCCCGGGACAGGGTACACTGAAGCTTTCTTT.

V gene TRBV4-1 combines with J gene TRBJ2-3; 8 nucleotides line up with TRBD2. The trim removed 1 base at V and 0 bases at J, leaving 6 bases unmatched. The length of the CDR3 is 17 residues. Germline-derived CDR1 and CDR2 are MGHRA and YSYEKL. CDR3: CASSQAPAGASTDTQYF. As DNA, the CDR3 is TGCGCCAGCAGCCAAGCTCCAGCGGGGGCTAGCACAGATACGCAGTATTTT.

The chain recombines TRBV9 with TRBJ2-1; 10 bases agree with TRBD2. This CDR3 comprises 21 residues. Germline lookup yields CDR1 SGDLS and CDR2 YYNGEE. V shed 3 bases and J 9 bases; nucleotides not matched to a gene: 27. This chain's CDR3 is CASSAPDRETSGNSRALEQFF. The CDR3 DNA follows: TGTGCCAGCAGCGCCCCGGACAGGGAAACTAGCGGGAATTCGCGGGCCCTTGAGCAGTTCTTC. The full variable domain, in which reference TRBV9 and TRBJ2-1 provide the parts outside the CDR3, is DSGVTQTPKHLITATGQRVTLRCSPRSGDLSVYWYQQSLDQGLQFLIQYYNGEERAKGNILERFSAQQFPDLHSELNLSSLELGDSALYFCASSAPDRETSGNSRALEQFFGPGTRLTVL.

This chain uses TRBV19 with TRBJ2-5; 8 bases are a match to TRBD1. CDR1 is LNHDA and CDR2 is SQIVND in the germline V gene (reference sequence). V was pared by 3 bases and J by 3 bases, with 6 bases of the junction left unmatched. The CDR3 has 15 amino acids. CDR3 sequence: CASSIGQGAEETQYF. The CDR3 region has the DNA TGTGCCAGTAGTATTGGCCAGGGGGCAGAAGAGACCCAGTACTTC.

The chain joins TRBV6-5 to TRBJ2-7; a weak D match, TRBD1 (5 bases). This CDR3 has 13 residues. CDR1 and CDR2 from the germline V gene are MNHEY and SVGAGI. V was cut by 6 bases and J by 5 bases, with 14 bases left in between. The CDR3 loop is CASSPSAGHEQYF. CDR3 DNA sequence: TGTGCCAGCAGCCCCTCAGCAGGGCACGAGCAGTACTTC.

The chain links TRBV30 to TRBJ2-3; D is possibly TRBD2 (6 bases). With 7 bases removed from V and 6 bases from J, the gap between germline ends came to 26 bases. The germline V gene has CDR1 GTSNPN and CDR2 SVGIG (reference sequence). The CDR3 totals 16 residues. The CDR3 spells CALAVGAAGFSDTQYF. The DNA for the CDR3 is TGTGCCTTAGCGGTAGGGGCAGCCGGCTTTTCCGATACGCAGTATTTT.

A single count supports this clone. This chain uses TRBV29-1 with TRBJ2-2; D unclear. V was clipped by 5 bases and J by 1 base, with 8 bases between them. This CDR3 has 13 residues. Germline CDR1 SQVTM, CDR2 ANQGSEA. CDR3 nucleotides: TGCAGCGTTATGGACGGGAACACCGGGGAGCTGTTTTTT. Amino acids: CSVMDGNTGELFF.

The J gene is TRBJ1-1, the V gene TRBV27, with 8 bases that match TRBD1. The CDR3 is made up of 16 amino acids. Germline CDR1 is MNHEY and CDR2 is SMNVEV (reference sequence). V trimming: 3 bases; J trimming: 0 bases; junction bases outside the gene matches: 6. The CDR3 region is CASSFRTGLMNTEAFF. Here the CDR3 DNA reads TGTGCCAGCAGTTTCCGGACAGGGCTAATGAACACTGAAGCTTTCTTT.

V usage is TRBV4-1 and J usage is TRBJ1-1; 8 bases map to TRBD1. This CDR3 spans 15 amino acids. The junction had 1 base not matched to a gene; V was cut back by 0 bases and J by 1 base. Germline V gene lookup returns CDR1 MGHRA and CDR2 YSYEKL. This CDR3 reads CASSQDRGPNTEAFF. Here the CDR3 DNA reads TGCGCCAGCAGCCAAGACAGGGGGCCGAACACTGAAGCTTTCTTT.

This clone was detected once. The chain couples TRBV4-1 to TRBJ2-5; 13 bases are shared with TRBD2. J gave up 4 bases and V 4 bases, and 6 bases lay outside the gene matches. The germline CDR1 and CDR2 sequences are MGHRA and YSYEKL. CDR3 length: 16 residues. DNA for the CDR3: TGCGCCAGCAGCCGAGCACTAGCGGGGGGGCGAGAGACCCAGTACTTC. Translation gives CASSRALAGGRETQYF.

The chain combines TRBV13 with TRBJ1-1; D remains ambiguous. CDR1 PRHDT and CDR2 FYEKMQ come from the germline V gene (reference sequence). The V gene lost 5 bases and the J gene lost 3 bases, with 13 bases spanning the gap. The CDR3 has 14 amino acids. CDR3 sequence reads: CASSTLPAYTEAFF. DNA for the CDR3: TGTGCCAGCAGCACTCTCCCAGCGTACACTGAAGCTTTCTTT.

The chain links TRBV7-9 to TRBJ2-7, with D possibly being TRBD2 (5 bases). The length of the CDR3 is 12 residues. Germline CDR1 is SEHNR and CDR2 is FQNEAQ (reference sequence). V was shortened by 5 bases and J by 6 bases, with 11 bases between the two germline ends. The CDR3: CASSVGIFEQYF. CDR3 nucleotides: TGTGCCAGCAGCGTCGGGATTTTCGAGCAGTACTTC. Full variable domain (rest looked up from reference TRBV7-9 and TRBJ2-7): DTGVSQNPRHKITKRGQNVTFRCDPISEHNRLYWYRQTLGQGPEFLTYFQNEAQLEKSRLLSDRFSAERPKGSFSTLEIQRTEQGDSAMYLCASSVGIFEQYFGPGTRLTVT.

The CDR3 region has the DNA TGTGCCAGCAGTAACCGGGACGCTGACGATGAGCAGTTCTTC. It is translated as CASSNRDADDEQFF. The gene calls are TRBV6-5 and TRBJ2-1; the D gene could be TRBD1 or TRBD2 (5 bases each). In germline, CDR1 is MNHEY, CDR2 SVGAGI. V was shortened by 5 bases and J by 8 bases, with 16 bases between the two germline ends. The length of the CDR3 is 14 residues.

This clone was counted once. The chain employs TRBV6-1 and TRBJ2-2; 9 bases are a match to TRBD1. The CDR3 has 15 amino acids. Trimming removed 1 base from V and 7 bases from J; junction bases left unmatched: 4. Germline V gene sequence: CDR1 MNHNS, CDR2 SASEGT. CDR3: CASSEEQGASGELFF. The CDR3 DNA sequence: TGTGCCAGCAGTGAAGAACAGGGGGCTAGCGGGGAGCTGTTTTTT.